The rows below give T cell receptor beta chains drawn from one sample of a study of cytomegalovirus exposure and HLA in healthy donors. Repertoires were generated with immunoSEQ multiplex PCR, while TCRdb's copy carries only in-frame clones and drops some. The sample holds about 140,000 clones; approximately 80% are singletons and the top ten take 13% to 15%. The sample taken for sequencing was PBMCs. These receptors came from a woman aged 40 to 50 in good health and CMV-seronegative. CDR3s include the opening cysteine and the closing phenylalanine or tryptophan. A D gene is named only where the DNA matches it firmly. Only part of the rows carry a size: once, few, many, or a class if the clone is expanded.

j_call	v_call	clone_size	d_call	cdr3_aa	cdr3_nt
TRBJ1-2	TRBV29-1	NA	NA	CSVPERSNYGYTF	TGCAGCGTACCAGAAAGATCTAACTATGGCTACACCTTC
TRBJ2-7	TRBV5-4	NA	NA	CASSFPRMGGYYEQYF	TGTGCCAGCAGCTTCCCGCGCATGGGGGGTTACTACGAGCAGTACTTC
TRBJ2-6	TRBV7-2	few	NA	CASSNRQTGANVLTF	TGTGCCAGCAGCAACCGACAGACTGGGGCCAACGTCCTGACTTTC
TRBJ2-3	TRBV4-2	NA	TRBD2	CASSQEMTSGGTDTQYF	TGTGCCAGCAGCCAAGAAATGACTAGCGGGGGGACAGATACGCAGTATTTT
TRBJ2-7	TRBV6-1	NA	TRBD2	CASSEWQLAGPSPYEQYF	TGTGCCAGCAGTGAATGGCAGCTAGCGGGTCCCTCACCCTACGAGCAGTACTTC
TRBJ2-6	TRBV15	NA	NA	CATSRDLARGANVLTF	TGTGCCACCAGCAGAGATCTTGCGCGGGGGGCCAACGTCCTGACTTTC
TRBJ1-2	TRBV29-1	NA	NA	CSVEGLERDGYTF	TGCAGCGTTGAAGGTCTAGAACGAGATGGCTACACCTTC
TRBJ2-3	TRBV4-1	NA	TRBD2	CASSQERGGRATDTQYF	TGCGCCAGCAGCCAAGAACGGGGCGGGAGGGCCACCGATACGCAGTATTTT
TRBJ1-2	TRBV6-4	NA	NA	CASSDGQNYGYTF	TGTGCCAGCAGTGACGGACAAAACTATGGCTACACCTTC
TRBJ2-7	TRBV7-9	few	NA	CASSLGITGPSYEQYF	TGTGCCAGCAGCTTAGGTATCACAGGGCCCTCCTACGAGCAGTACTTC
TRBJ2-3	TRBV10-3	NA	NA	CAISRSTSTDTQYF	TGTGCCATCAGTCGGTCCACTAGCACAGATACGCAGTATTTT
TRBJ2-7	TRBV6-6	NA	TRBD1	CASALWQGVYEQYF	TGTGCCAGCGCTTTATGGCAGGGGGTCTACGAGCAGTACTTC
TRBJ2-1	TRBV5-1	NA	NA	CASSSREEQFF	TGCGCCAGCAGCTCCCGGGAAGAGCAGTTCTTC
TRBJ2-3	TRBV5-1	NA	NA	CASSAGGAASTDTQYF	TGCGCCAGCAGCGCCGGTGGGGCGGCTAGCACAGATACGCAGTATTTT
TRBJ2-7	TRBV4-1	NA	NA	CASSQVSGQGPSYEQYF	TGCGCCAGCAGCCAAGTTTCAGGGCAAGGCCCCTCCTACGAGCAGTACTTC
TRBJ2-7	TRBV27	NA	TRBD2	CASGTRYEQYF	TGTGCCAGCGGGACTAGATACGAGCAGTACTTC
TRBJ1-5	TRBV30	few	NA	CAWKNRWTNQPQHF	TGTGCCTGGAAAAATAGGTGGACAAATCAGCCCCAGCATTTT
TRBJ2-1	TRBV7-7	once	TRBD2	CASSHNGGGRADEQFF	TGTGCTAGCAGCCACAACGGGGGCGGGAGGGCTGATGAGCAGTTCTTC
TRBJ1-1	TRBV6-6	few	NA	CASSTLLGGHTEAFF	TGTGCCAGCAGTACACTCTTGGGGGGTCACACTGAAGCTTTCTTT
TRBJ1-1	TRBV11-2	once	TRBD1	CASSPRQGLNTEAFF	TGTGCCAGCAGCCCACGACAGGGGTTAAACACTGAAGCTTTCTTT
TRBJ1-1	TRBV15	few	TRBD1	CATSRAGGRTEAFF	TGTGCCACCAGCAGAGCAGGGGGTAGGACTGAAGCTTTCTTT
TRBJ2-7	TRBV10-2	NA	NA	CASGQNSYEQYF	TGCGCCAGCGGACAGAACTCTTACGAGCAGTACTTC
TRBJ2-7	TRBV19	NA	TRBD1	CASSVGTGYYEQYF	TGTGCCAGTAGTGTCGGGACAGGCTACTACGAGCAGTACTTC
TRBJ2-1	TRBV7-3	NA	NA	CASSLGRDNEQFF	TGTGCCAGCAGCTTAGGGCGGGACAATGAGCAGTTCTTC
TRBJ2-2	TRBV7-2	NA	TRBD1	CASSLWTGHDGELFF	TGTGCCAGCAGCCTGTGGACAGGTCATGACGGGGAGCTGTTTTTT
TRBJ2-7	TRBV29-1	once	NA	CSASQGADLTAQYF	TGCAGCGCCTCCCAGGGTGCCGACCTTACGGCTCAGTACTTC
TRBJ1-4	TRBV5-4	NA	NA	CASSRLQGRNEKLFF	TGTGCCAGCAGCCGTTTACAGGGTAGGAATGAAAAACTGTTTTTT